This T cell receptor beta chain was sequenced in a study of cytomegalovirus exposure and HLA in healthy donors (dated by TCRdb to 2016 to 2017). Broadly, across the study: An earlier analysis of approximately 550 of the donors reported about 290 Gb of sequence data and some 120 million unique TCR beta sequences from 190 million or so T cells. About 300 gigabases of sequencing data and tens of millions of unique TCR sequences were included in an early release covering around 650 HLA-typed donors. Among the approximately 400 genotyped donors, 81% belonged to the genetic ancestry cluster associated with self-reported Caucasian donors. The study was designed to test whether signatures of past pathogen exposure could be identified by cataloging public T cell receptors. Using immunosequencing, the study profiled T cell repertoires from fewer than 850 subjects and related those repertoires to cytomegalovirus serostatus. Besides the first cohort of 666 subjects, a separate validation cohort made up of 120 or so different subjects was used. To predict cytomegalovirus infection status, the study brought together high-throughput TCR immunosequencing, statistical association of individual TCRs with disease status, and machine learning. To study patterns of TCR occurrence, a later analysis re-analyzed previously published TCR beta repertoires from several hundred donors and added high-resolution HLA genotyping. Rather than using new phenotypic data, the later analysis identified candidate immune exposures from TCR beta sequences and from how often those sequences occurred across donors. An earlier analysis of 587 of the donors used high-throughput TCR beta sequencing to judge whether each TCR beta V gene segment behaved as functional or pseudogenic. Donor age, sex, ethnicity and CMV serostatus were compiled together with the repertoire data. A later genetic analysis took genome-wide SNP genotypes for about 60% of the roughly 670 donors and used that subset as a discovery cohort. Every discovery cohort repertoire had been produced on one sequencing platform. HLA typing included class I and class II loci at four-digit resolution. The number of donors typed differed by locus, with about 629-630 for A, B, C, DRB1 and DQB1, over 500 for DQA1, some 570 for DPA1, and 400 to 490 for DPB1. A few DR-DQ haplotypes were treated as single units for association and clustering because of strong linkage in the cohort. Among some 400 genotyped donors of the cohort, an average of around 240,000 unique TCR beta nucleotide sequences was sequenced per donor, of which roughly 17% were non-productive.

Of note for this clone: Its antigen is unknown. Qualities for individual bases were not recorded, and no much larger clone is one base off.

Receptor libraries were prepared by the immunoSEQ multiplex PCR assay. A mixture of 60 forward primers for TCR Vbeta segments and 13 reverse primers for TCR Jbeta segments was used in the multiplex PCR. The CDR3 region of rearranged TCR beta genes was amplified from genomic DNA by a multiplex PCR assay. Amplified TCR beta libraries were sequenced as 87-base-pair reads on the Illumina HiSeq System. The study's own analysis went as follows. A later analysis tallied roughly 80 million unique TCR beta chains across the 666 repertoires, and roughly 11 million of those chains were shared by two or more donors. A nearest-neighbor algorithm error-corrected the raw reads and collapsed the reads into unique sequences, merging closely related sequences to remove PCR and sequencing errors. V, D and J gene segments were assigned by aligning CDR3 sequences to IMGT reference sequences. Each retained sequence needed at least a six-nucleotide match to both a V gene segment and a J gene segment. A rearrangement counted as productive if the CDR3 had no stop codons and remained in frame with V and J, and every other rearrangement counted as non-productive. Following IMGT convention, CDR3 was defined as the stretch from the second conserved V-encoded cysteine to the conserved J-encoded phenylalanine. Sequences without an unambiguous match to a single V gene segment were excluded from the earlier analysis of approximately 560 of the donors. An earlier analysis of fewer than 750 of the donors called V segments functional above 56.7% productive rearrangements and segregating when the between-donor standard deviation exceeded 5%. To diagnose cytomegalovirus status from the catalog of TCR beta chain sequences, a statistical classification framework was built. In a later analysis, TCR nucleotide sequences were compared against IMGT/GENE-DB human TR gene sequences so that V and J genes could be assigned. Using the TCRdist pipeline, a later analysis assigned CDR3 sequences along with most-parsimonious VDJ recombination scenarios. In a later analysis, each TCR beta chain was defined by its CDR3 amino acid sequence together with its V-gene family, and reads lacking a unique V-gene family were excluded. A later analysis removed 592 highly shared, low-generation-probability nucleotide sequences to deal with suspected cross-contamination and a sequencing artifact. In a later analysis, a clonal expansion index was calculated for each public chain from normalized within-repertoire ranks of inferred template counts. In a later analysis, generation probabilities were computed with a VDJ recombination model fitted to out-of-frame rearrangements, and the resulting probabilities were checked against IGoR. In a later analysis, TCR-TCR, TCR-HLA and TCR-CMV co-occurrence was scored with hypergeometric tests, and a repertoire-size bias correction was applied to TCR pairs. A later analysis estimated false discovery rates by permuting HLA or CMV assignments 20 times. In a later analysis, co-occurring TCRs were grouped using DBSCAN, with TCRdist sequence similarity added in when clustering inside HLA-allele-positive subsets. Repertoires with fewer than 30,000 or more than 120,000 public chains, plus five repertoires with anomalous nucleotide sharing, were excluded from co-occurrence clustering. TCRdb holds this immuneACCESS table with in-frame rearrangements only. Some clones are missing; in checked studies, unresolved V genes explain under half, and the rest has no known cause. V, J and clone size were drawn from that table, and D and trimming were deduced from the DNA. Present in this sample are tens of thousands of clones, around four fifths of which were seen just once. The ten top clones hold 5% to 8.5% of the sample.

V loses 2 bases of germline sequence and J loses 1 base, and the interval between the two ends is 8 bases. The germline V gene (reference sequence) gives CDR1 as SSHAT and CDR2 as FNYEAQ. From the cysteine up to the phenylalanine, the CDR3 has a length of 15 residues. Left in the record is the CDR3 DNA by itself, 45 bases read in frame from the first base. Here is what the overall study found, with its caveats: For the cohort, immune exposure information was limited to CMV serostatus. Broadly in line with IMGT annotations, most TCR beta V segments showed up in productive rearrangements about 90% or about 30% of the time in an earlier analysis of a few hundred of the donors. It was suggested by the authors that the approach could potentially be generalized to other disease states and immunological phenotypes. A later analysis found that HLA-associated TCR beta chains were more clonally expanded and had lower generation probabilities than equally common non-associated chains. A further reported finding was that TCR beta sequences accurately predicted the HLA-A and HLA-B alleles for most subjects in the first cohort. In the study, 164 TCR beta chains were listed as associated with cytomegalovirus. A later analysis associated about 17,000 TCR beta sequences with specific HLA alleles at a false discovery rate of 0.05. In this cohort, only TCR beta chains were sequenced, and detectable features were limited by the absence of alpha or paired-chain data. An association between a missense DCLRE1C variant and V-gene and J-gene trimming of TCR beta chains was found in a later genetic analysis and replicated in an independent cohort. In vitro tests confirmed that a few of the cytomegalovirus-associated TCR beta chains recognize cytomegalovirus antigens. In a later genetic analysis, fewer N-insertions in productive TCRs were reported among donors in an Asian-associated ancestry cluster than the 666-donor mean. The earlier analysis of 587 of the donors excluded some 15 rarely observed V segments, including chromosome 9 orphons, because counts were too low. Most TCR sequences were observed very rarely across donors, whereas some public TCRs were present in many individuals. A group of highly shared sequence variants was considered likely to be a technical artifact of the sequencing pipeline. A later analysis found that most CMV-associated TCR beta chains appeared HLA-restricted, with HLA associations seemingly driven largely by CMV exposure. According to a later analysis, parvovirus B19, influenza, CMV and Epstein-Barr virus appeared linked to several top co-occurrence clusters. In a later analysis, TCR association rates were found to vary across HLA loci, with the most associated TCRs seen for DRB1 alleles and the fewest for HLA-C alleles. Linkage disequilibrium might explain the correlated functional status among segregating V segments, but an unknown experimental factor could not be excluded. Presence/absence analyses assumed roughly uniform sequencing depth across donors, an assumption that may not hold. Because some donors lacked HLA typing at each locus, the association tests relied only on the typed subset. When HLA alleles, especially DR and DQ, strongly co-occurred, attributing TCR associations to individual alleles was difficult. Some IMGT-functional V segments, including TRBV6-2 and TRBV6-3, could not be distinguished by the 87-base-pair reads and were therefore excluded. In both the original and validation cohorts, the classifier was reported to diagnose cytomegalovirus status with high specificity and sensitivity.

The cohort was made up of 500 to 850 healthy bone marrow donors. Cohort members were all nominally healthy when sampled, although unrecorded immune exposures were likely present. Of the roughly 620 cohort members, around 280 had positive CMV serostatus and about 330 had negative CMV serostatus, and CMV serostatus was not recorded for the donor. A peripheral blood sample was collected from each donor, and TCR beta sequencing was performed on peripheral blood mononuclear cells. The Qiagen DNeasy Blood Extraction Kit was used to extract genomic DNA from the blood cell samples. This TCR derives from a human donor in good health. The V and J segments used are TRBV7-7 and TRBJ2-2; perhaps TRBD2 is the D gene, with 6 bases matching. Sequencing input: PBMCs. Read as DNA, the sequence is TGTGCCAGCAGCTTAAACGGGGGGAACACCGGGGAGCTGTTTTTT. Its protein reads: CASSLNGGNTGELFF.